Listed here are 21 T cell receptor beta chains from one sample, sequenced in a study of T cell responses to AZD1222 COVID-19 vaccine. Assay: immunoSEQ multiplex PCR; the TCRdb copy retains only in-frame clones and omits some. The profile shows 70,000 to 75,000 clones, over 60% of them singletons. The source material was peripheral blood, sampled 28 days after the second AZD1222 dose. These receptor sequences come from an adult who received the AZD1222 COVID-19 vaccine.

The chain has TRBV7-9 and TRBJ1-2; D remains ambiguous. V gave up 0 bases and J gave up 4 bases, with 6 bases separating them. The V gene's germline CDR1 is SEHNR and CDR2 FQNEAQ (reference sequence). This CDR3 has 13 residues. CDR3 nucleotide sequence: TGTGCCAGCAGCTTAGCTGGACCCTATGGCTACACCTTC. It yields the protein CASSLAGPYGYTF.

The genes are TRBV15 and TRBJ2-7; 14 nucleotides match TRBD2. The CDR3 sequence is 16 residues long. Per the germline V gene, CDR1 is LNHNV and CDR2 is YYDKDF (reference sequence). With V trimmed by 7 bases and J by 5 bases, 10 bases remained unmatched. The CDR3 DNA reads as TGTGCCACCACTGGGGGACTAGCGGGAGAATCCGACGAGCAGTACTTC. The encoded protein is CATTGGLAGESDEQYF. The full variable domain, rest sourced from reference TRBV15 and TRBJ2-7, is DAMVIQNPRYQVTQFGKPVTLSCSQTLNHNVMYWYQQKSSQAPKLLFHYYDKDFNNEADTPDNFQSRRPNTSFCFLDIRSPGLGDTAMYLCATTGGLAGESDEQYFGPGTRLTVT.

The chain links TRBV7-9 to TRBJ1-1, with D possibly TRBD1 on 5 matching bases. This CDR3 has 14 amino acids. Germline V gene lookup returns CDR1 SEHNR and CDR2 FQNEAQ (reference sequence). Trimming took off 4 bases at V and 1 base at J, with 10 bases between the two ends. The CDR3 sequence is CASSWGSSNTEAFF. In DNA, the CDR3 is TGTGCCAGCAGCTGGGGCAGCTCGAACACTGAAGCTTTCTTT. The full variable domain, rest sourced from reference TRBV7-9 and TRBJ1-1, is DTGVSQNPRHKITKRGQNVTFRCDPISEHNRLYWYRQTLGQGPEFLTYFQNEAQLEKSRLLSDRFSAERPKGSFSTLEIQRTEQGDSAMYLCASSWGSSNTEAFFGQGTRLTVV.

The chain is built from TRBV5-6 and TRBJ2-7; D perhaps matches TRBD1 (6 bases). The V end was cut by 4 bases, the J end by 2 bases, with 16 bases between. The CDR3 runs 15 residues. Per germline, CDR1 SGHDT and CDR2 YYEEEE. CDR3 in amino acids: CASSHLQGRAYEQYF. The CDR3 DNA reads TGTGCCAGCAGCCACTTACAGGGAAGGGCCTACGAGCAGTACTTC.

This chain connects TRBV6-5 to TRBJ1-3; D may be TRBD1 (5 bases). This CDR3 is built from 14 residues. Trimming pared 7 bases from V and 4 bases from J, leaving 14 bases between. Germline loops: CDR1 MNHEY, CDR2 SVGAGI. The CDR3 DNA is TGTGCCAGCACCAATCGGGGGTCCGGAAACACCATATATTTT. It encodes CASTNRGSGNTIYF.

The rearrangement links TRBV19 to TRBJ1-5; possibly TRBD1 for D (6 bases). The germline V gene has CDR1 LNHDA and CDR2 SQIVND (reference sequence). This CDR3 spans 14 amino acids. V dropped 5 bases and J dropped 2 bases, with 10 bases sitting between them. The DNA of the CDR3 is TGTGCCAGTAGTGTACAGGGAGGCAATCAGCCCCAGCATTTT. Translation gives CASSVQGGNQPQHF.

V and J are TRBV27 and TRBJ1-1; TRBD1 aligns across 8 bases. With V trimmed by 7 bases and J by 12 bases, 10 bases remained unmatched. Germline V gives CDR1 MNHEY, CDR2 SMNVEV (reference sequence). This CDR3 spans 12 amino acids. This CDR3 is CASIRAGGKTFF. DNA of the CDR3: TGTGCCAGCATCCGAGCAGGGGGCAAAACTTTCTTT.

The chain combines TRBV9 with TRBJ2-5; D gene unclear. Germline V gene lookup returns CDR1 SGDLS and CDR2 YYNGEE. The ends were cut back, 5 bases at V and 4 bases at J, with 6 bases in the middle. The CDR3 contains 11 residues. This CDR3 is CASSPGETQYF. The CDR3 bases are TGTGCCAGCAGTCCAGGAGAGACCCAGTACTTC.

V is TRBV14 and J is TRBJ1-2; TRBD1 agrees at 12 bases. The CDR3 runs 17 residues. CDR1 and CDR2 (germline): SGHDN, FVKESK. V trimming: 2 bases; J trimming: 7 bases; junction bases outside the gene matches: 11. CDR3 in DNA: TGTGCCAGCAGCCAATGGTTTCGCGGGACAGGGGGCGTTGGCTACACCTTC. This codes for CASSQWFRGTGGVGYTF.

The rearrangement links TRBV2 to TRBJ2-7; 8 positions match TRBD2. The CDR3 spans 14 residues. The junction had 7 bases not matched to a gene; V was cut back by 4 bases and J by 5 bases. Germline V gene data show CDR1 as SNHLY and CDR2 as FYNNEI. CDR3 in amino acids: CASSVGLGRNEQYF. CDR3 coding DNA: TGTGCCAGCAGTGTGGGACTAGGCCGGAACGAGCAGTACTTC.

V and J are TRBV7-9 and TRBJ2-3; a possible D gene is TRBD2 (6 bases). This CDR3 has 15 amino acids. Trimming left V 7 bases short and J 0 bases short, with 14 bases between. Germline V lookup: CDR1 SEHNR, CDR2 FQNEAQ (reference sequence). This CDR3 reads CASTPYGTSTDTQYF. The CDR3 DNA is TGTGCCAGCACCCCTTACGGGACTAGCACAGATACGCAGTATTTT.

The chain is built from TRBV3-1 (or the pseudogene TRBV3-2) and TRBJ2-7; 9 nucleotides agree with TRBD2. The V segment lost 3 bases and the J segment 2 bases; nucleotides outside the gene matches: 5. The CDR3 totals 15 residues. Germline CDR1 is LGHDT and CDR2 is YNNKEL (reference sequence). The CDR3 loop reads CASSHTSSGTYEQYF. The CDR3 DNA sequence: TGTGCCAGCAGCCACACTTCTAGCGGGACCTACGAGCAGTACTTC.

The chain employs TRBV6-5 and TRBJ1-4, with a weak D call TRBD1 (5 bases). The CDR3 has 15 amino acids. Germline V gene lookup returns CDR1 MNHEY and CDR2 SVGAGI. V lost 5 bases and J lost 2, with 12 bases in between. The CDR3 loop is CASSLTTATNEKLFF. The CDR3 region has the DNA TGTGCCAGCAGTCTAACGACAGCGACTAATGAAAAACTGTTTTTT.

The gene calls are TRBV7-9 and TRBJ1-1; D might be TRBD1 (5 bases). The CDR3 is made up of 15 amino acids. Germline assignment: CDR1 SEHNR and CDR2 FQNEAQ (reference sequence). Trimming took 1 base from V and 1 from J, leaving 10 bases between them. The CDR3 nucleotides are TGTGCCAGCAGCTTAGTTTCCACAGGGAACACTGAAGCTTTCTTT. Translated, it gives CASSLVSTGNTEAFF.

The chain is built from TRBV25-1 and TRBJ2-3; TRBD1 might be the D (6 bases). V gave up 5 bases and J gave up 2 bases, with 11 bases separating them. Germline V CDR1 and CDR2: MGHDK, SYGVNS. The CDR3 covers 14 residues. CDR3: CASSRGQDTDTQYF. In DNA form, the CDR3 reads TGTGCCAGCAGTAGGGGACAAGACACAGATACGCAGTATTTT.

The V and J genes are TRBV28 and TRBJ1-4, with a weak D call TRBD1 (5 bases). The germline gives CDR1 MDHEN, CDR2 SYDVKM. V lost 1 base and J 8 bases, leaving 8 bases between the germline ends. The CDR3 is 13 amino acids. DNA for the CDR3: TGTGCCAGCAGTTTATTGAGGGGCGAAAAACTGTTTTTT. Encoded protein: CASSLLRGEKLFF.

The rearrangement links TRBV6-2 or TRBV6-3 to TRBJ1-6, with D possibly matching TRBD1 (5 bases). With 5 bases removed from V and 5 bases from J, the gap between germline ends came to 13 bases. The germline CDR1 and CDR2 sequences are MNHEY and SVGEGT. The CDR3 runs 15 residues. CDR3 coding DNA: TGTGCCAGCAGTCGGGGCGGGACGGATAATTCACCCCTCCACTTT. Protein: CASSRGGTDNSPLHF.

V usage is TRBV27 and J usage is TRBJ2-7; possible D gene TRBD1, 6 bases. CDR3 size: 14 residues. The germline V gene has CDR1 MNHEY and CDR2 SMNVEV (reference sequence). The ends were cut back, 2 bases at V and 6 bases at J, with 14 bases in the middle. This CDR3 reads CASSLTTGFLEQYF. In DNA form, the CDR3 reads TGTGCCAGCAGTTTAACCACAGGGTTTCTCGAGCAGTACTTC.

The rearrangement links TRBV5-1 to TRBJ2-7, with D tentatively TRBD1 or TRBD2 (5 bases each). Trimming left V 2 bases short and J 6 bases short, with 12 bases between. Per germline, CDR1 SGHRS and CDR2 YFSETQ. CDR3 length equals 13 residues. The CDR3 nucleotides read TGCGCCAGCAGCTTTCAGGGAGCCGGCGAGCAGTACTTC. Protein product: CASSFQGAGEQYF.

This chain joins TRBV11-1 and TRBJ2-7; D unresolved. V was clipped by 1 base and J by 5 bases, with 9 bases between them. Germline assignment: CDR1 SGHAT and CDR2 FQDESV (reference sequence). This CDR3 comprises 13 residues. CDR3: CASSLGRDHEQYF. The CDR3 bases are TGTGCCAGCAGCTTAGGAAGAGATCACGAGCAGTACTTC.

This rearrangement joins TRBV30 to TRBJ1-2; 8 bases are shared with TRBD1. The CDR3 contains 13 residues. Germline V lookup: CDR1 GTSNPN, CDR2 SVGIG (reference sequence). V trimming: 5 bases; J trimming: 5 bases; junction bases outside the gene matches: 7. CDR3 protein: CAWGRDRPYGYTF. DNA for the CDR3: TGTGCCTGGGGCCGGGACAGGCCATATGGCTACACCTTC. The whole variable domain, remainder taken from reference TRBV30 and TRBJ1-2, is SQTIHQWPATLVQPVGSPLSLECTVEGTSNPNLYWYRQAAGRGLQLLFYSVGIGQISSEVPQNLSASRPQDRQFILSSKKLLLSDSGFYLCAWGRDRPYGYTFGSGTRLTVV.